The next 10 T cell receptor beta chains were all read from a single sample in a study of cytomegalovirus exposure and HLA in healthy donors (dated by TCRdb to 2015 to 2018). Preparation of the library involved the immunoSEQ multiplex PCR assay. In its TCRdb copy, this immuneACCESS table keeps in-frame sequences only and misses some clones. Where compared with another copy, unresolved V genes explain less than half of these, and the others have no known cause. The sample data list approximately 280,000 clones, and 65% to 90% of these were observed just once. Approximately 1% of the sample is taken by the ten largest. The sample comprised PBMCs. These receptors all stem from a woman under 30 in good health and CMV-seronegative.

The chain carries TRBV5-1 and TRBJ2-7; 9 nucleotides match TRBD2. The CDR3 covers 15 residues. Losses at the gene ends were 4 bases for V and 3 bases for J; bases not matched to a gene: 8. CDR1 SGHRS and CDR2 YFSETQ come from the germline V gene. Written as DNA, the CDR3 is TGCGCCAGCAGCCCGACCGGGCGGGAGGGCTACGAGCAGTACTTC. Its protein product is CASSPTGREGYEQYF.

The V gene is TRBV30, the J gene TRBJ1-6; the match to TRBD1 covers 8 bases. Trimming took 1 base from V and 10 from J; bases not matched to a gene: 6. CDR1 is GTSNPN, CDR2 SVGIG, per germline (reference sequence). The length of the CDR3 is 14 residues. CDR3 protein: CAWSGGQGYSPLHF. CDR3 bases: TGTGCCTGGAGTGGCGGACAGGGATACTCACCCCTCCACTTT.

This clone turned up a few times. This chain links TRBV6-6 with TRBJ2-7; D is possibly TRBD1 (5 bases). The CDR3 extends over 13 amino acids. Germline CDR1 MNHNY, CDR2 SVGAGI (reference sequence). Trimming removed 0 bases at V and 2 bases at J, with 5 bases between. CDR3 amino acids: CASSYSTAYEQYF. The CDR3 coding sequence is TGTGCCAGCAGTTACTCGACAGCCTACGAGCAGTACTTC.

The V and J genes are TRBV30 and TRBJ2-5; D may be TRBD2 (5 bases). The J call is uncertain, as TRBJ2-7 better fits the DNA end. The CDR3 contains 12 residues. The germline gives CDR1 GTSNPN, CDR2 SVGIG (reference sequence). CDR3 nucleotides: TGTGCCTGGAGTCCGGGATACTACGAGCAGTACTTC. This translates into CAWSPGYYEQYF.

Here the CDR3 reads CASSWRLAGVGETQYF. CDR3 bases: TGTGCCAGCAGCTGGAGACTAGCGGGGGTAGGAGAGACCCAGTACTTC. J is TRBJ2-5 and V is TRBV7-2, with 12 bases lining up with TRBD2. Germline V gene sequence: CDR1 SGHTA, CDR2 FQGNSA. The V gene end was trimmed by 4 bases and the J gene end by 4 bases; junction bases not matched to a gene: 7. The CDR3 loop spans 16 amino acids.

The chain has TRBV27 and TRBJ2-7, with TRBD1 matching over 12 bases. Trimming removed 4 bases from V and 2 bases from J; junction bases left unmatched: 3. CDR3 length: 15 residues. Germline CDR1 and CDR2: MNHEY and SMNVEV (reference sequence). CDR3 nucleotide sequence: TGTGCCAGCAGTTCCGGGACAGGGGGCCCCTACGAGCAGTACTTC. It specifies CASSSGTGGPYEQYF.

V usage is TRBV21-1 and J usage is TRBJ2-7; TRBD2 is taken as the D call from the table, unchecked against the DNA. TRBV21-1 is listed as a pseudogene. The CDR3 spans 12 residues. The CDR3 is CASCHLKYEQYF. As DNA, the CDR3 is TGTGCCAGCTGCCACTTGAAATACGAGCAGTACTTC.

This rearrangement joins TRBV25-1 to TRBJ2-5; 9 bases map to TRBD1. This CDR3 contains 14 residues. The germline V gene encodes CDR1 MGHDK and CDR2 SYGVNS. Unmatched junction bases numbered 7, after V lost 5 bases and J lost 6 bases. The CDR3: CASSHRDRAKTQYF. In nucleotides, the CDR3 is TGTGCCAGCAGTCACCGGGACAGGGCGAAGACCCAGTACTTC.

The CDR3 DNA reads as TGTGCCAGCAGCGTAGGGGACAGGGGTTCTTTGTCCTACGAGCAGTACTTC. Protein product: CASSVGDRGSLSYEQYF. This sequence joins TRBV9 and TRBJ2-7, with 10 bases matching TRBD1. The V and J ends lost 0 bases and 1 base, in that order; junction bases with no gene match: 7. The CDR3 has 17 residues. Germline values: CDR1 SGDLS, CDR2 YYNGEE.

DNA for the CDR3: TGTGCCTGGAGTGTAAATGAGGGCCCCTGGCTCACCATATATTTT. It translates to CAWSVNEGPWLTIYF. The chain links TRBV30 to TRBJ1-3; D is ambiguous. Trimming left V 0 bases short and J 9 bases short, with 18 bases between. The germline V gene has CDR1 GTSNPN and CDR2 SVGIG (reference sequence). The CDR3 runs to 15 residues. The full variable domain, completed using reference TRBV30 and TRBJ1-3, is SQTIHQWPATLVQPVGSPLSLECTVEGTSNPNLYWYRQAAGRGLQLLFYSVGIGQISSEVPQNLSASRPQDRQFILSSKKLLLSDSGFYLCAWSVNEGPWLTIYFGEGSWLTVV.